The T cell receptor beta chain under discussion was sequenced for a study of technical replicates of blood from several donors (dated 2017 in TCRdb). The method was the immunoSEQ multiplex PCR assay. What TCRdb holds here is the immuneACCESS table cut down to in-frame rearrangements. Part of the clones is not present; checked against another copy, under half of the missing clones reflect an unresolved V gene, and the others are unexplained. A total of roughly 80,000 clones appear in this sample, less than 95% of them only once. 0.38% of the sample rests with the top ten. Concerning this clone itself: The antigen it recognizes is unknown. No base quality values were provided; no much bigger clone lies one nucleotide off.

The clonotype was recovered from a human donor in good health. The sequencing input was T cells isolated from PBMCs.

The CDR3 has the sequence CASSLALGSSRGEQYF. The DNA reads TGCGCCAGCAGCTTGGCCTTGGGTAGCTCTCGAGGCGAGCAGTACTTC. In this chain, TRBV5-1 is recombined with TRBJ2-7, with no confidently assigned D gene. The CDR3, cysteine through phenylalanine, is 16 amino acids long. Of the read, only the CDR3 DNA is kept; its 48 bases are in frame from base 1. Sequences SGHRS (CDR1) and YFSETQ (CDR2) are obtained from the germline V gene. V drops 0 bases and J drops 6 bases, leaving 19 bases in between.